Below are 29 T cell receptor beta chains sequenced from a single sample in a study of graft-versus-host responses after intestinal transplantation. These receptors have no known antigen. The repertoire was sequenced with immunoSEQ multiplex PCR; TCRdb's copy has only in-frame clones and lacks some. The table lists some 90,000 clones, 85% to 95% of them singletons. Specimen: unstimulated CD8+ T cells sorted from spleen or lymph node cells, collected before intestinal transplant. These receptors were collected from a human donor who received an intestinal transplant.

This chain joins TRBV6-1 and TRBJ1-3; perhaps TRBD1 as D (5 bases). CDR1 and CDR2 from the germline V gene are MNHNS and SASEGT. The ends were cut back, 2 bases at V and 0 bases at J, with 14 bases in the middle. CDR3 length equals 17 residues. In DNA, the CDR3 is TGTGCCAGCAGTGAATTTGGGGGGATTAACTCTGGAAACACCATATATTTT. Protein product: CASSEFGGINSGNTIYF.

This clone was counted only a few times. J is TRBJ1-4 and V is TRBV4-1; 7 bases agree with TRBD1. The CDR3 contains 16 residues. Unmatched junction bases numbered 10, after V lost 1 base and J lost 8 bases. CDR1 is MGHRA, CDR2 YSYEKL, per germline. The DNA for the CDR3 is TGCGCCAGCAGCCAAGGGATGGTGACAGGGCTCGAAAAACTGTTTTTT. Encoded protein: CASSQGMVTGLEKLFF.

The genes are TRBV9 and TRBJ2-3, with TRBD1 matching over 7 bases. The CDR3 is made up of 17 amino acids. In germline, CDR1 is SGDLS, CDR2 YYNGEE. Trimming took 0 bases from V and 0 from J; bases not matched to a gene: 7. CDR3 region: CASSVEGASTSTDTQYF. As DNA, the CDR3 is TGTGCCAGCAGCGTAGAGGGGGCGAGCACTAGCACAGATACGCAGTATTTT.

The V call is TRBV7-3, the J call TRBJ1-1; 7 bases align to TRBD1. The trim removed 4 bases at V and 1 base at J, leaving 6 bases unmatched. CDR1 and CDR2 (germline): SGHTA, FQGTGA. This CDR3 comprises 15 residues. DNA for the CDR3: TGTGCCAGCAGCTCCAACAGGGGACGGAACACTGAAGCTTTCTTT. Translated: CASSSNRGRNTEAFF. The full variable domain, with the rest looked up from reference TRBV7-3 and TRBJ1-1, is GAGVSQTPSNKVTEKGKYVELRCDPISGHTALYWYRQSLGQGPEFLIYFQGTGAADDSGLPNDRFFAVRPEGSVSTLKIQRTERGDSAVYLCASSSNRGRNTEAFFGQGTRLTVV.

The V and J genes are TRBV7-8 and TRBJ2-3, with no clear D. Germline CDR1 and CDR2: SGHVS and FQNEAQ. Trimming cost V 3 bases and J 2 bases, with 6 bases left between them. CDR3 size: 13 residues. CDR3 nucleotide sequence: TGTGCCAGCAGCTTTGACTTCACAGATACGCAGTATTTT. Translated: CASSFDFTDTQYF.

This chain links TRBV19 with TRBJ2-2; D gene unclear. V was pared by 7 bases and J by 8 bases, with 5 bases between. The CDR3 runs 10 residues. CDR1 LNHDA and CDR2 SQIVND come from the germline V gene (reference sequence). CDR3 DNA: TGTGCCAGTACGGGTGGGGAGCTGTTTTTT. This translates into CASTGGELFF. Variable domain in full (rest from reference TRBV19 and TRBJ2-2): DGGITQSPKYLFRKEGQNVTLSCEQNLNHDAMYWYRQDPGQGLRLIYYSQIVNDFQKGDIAEGYSVSREKKESFPLTVTSAQKNPTAFYLCASTGGELFFGEGSRLTVL.

The chain has TRBV6-4 and TRBJ1-2; no reliable D call. The CDR3 extends over 14 amino acids. Per the germline V gene, CDR1 is MRHNA and CDR2 is SNTAGT. With 8 bases removed from V and 3 bases from J, the gap between germline ends came to 16 bases. In DNA form, the CDR3 reads TGTGCCAGCCTTCGGGGTTGGAGCGACTATGGCTACACCTTC. Translating gives CASLRGWSDYGYTF.

This clone was detected once. The CDR3 loop is CASSSFTGGETQYF. CDR3 nucleotides: TGTGCCAGCAGCTCCTTCACAGGGGGAGAGACCCAGTACTTC. V and J are TRBV5-4 and TRBJ2-5, with 8 bases lining up with TRBD1. Germline CDR1 SGHNT, CDR2 YYREEE (reference sequence). The CDR3 spans 14 residues. With V trimmed by 3 bases and J by 4 bases, 5 bases remained unmatched.

The chain joins TRBV6-4 to TRBJ2-7, with a tentative D call TRBD1 (5 bases). CDR1 and CDR2 from the germline V gene are MRHNA and SNTAGT. V shed 3 bases and J shed 9 bases, with 24 bases lying between them. CDR3 size: 16 residues. CDR3 in amino acids: CASSELWRRRGCRQYF. In nucleotides, the CDR3 is TGTGCCAGCAGTGAACTTTGGCGCAGAAGGGGCTGCAGGCAGTACTTC.

The chain is built from TRBV4-2 and TRBJ1-2, with 8 bases lining up with TRBD1. The CDR3 has 16 residues. Germline CDR1 reads LGHNA; CDR2 reads YNFKEQ. The V and J ends lost 4 bases and 12 bases, in that order; junction bases with no gene match: 19. CDR3 nucleotides: TGTGCCAGCAGCCGGGGGGTAGGTTCTGGAGGACAGGGCGACACCTTC. Its translation is CASSRGVGSGGQGDTF.

V and J are TRBV5-1 and TRBJ2-7, with D uncertain. The CDR3 is 14 amino acids. Per germline, CDR1 SGHRS and CDR2 YFSETQ. Trimming stripped 0 bases from V and 2 bases from J, with 9 bases between. In DNA form, the CDR3 reads TGCGCCAGCAGCTTGGGGCGACTGGCCTACGAGCAGTACTTC. Translating gives CASSLGRLAYEQYF.

The chain joins TRBV5-4 to TRBJ2-7; TRBD2 aligns across 7 bases. CDR1 SGHNT and CDR2 YYREEE come from the germline V gene (reference sequence). This CDR3 is built from 15 residues. V lost 2 bases and J lost 0; bases outside the gene matches: 5. DNA for the CDR3: TGTGCCAGCAGCTTAGGTCTAGCGGCCTCCTACGAGCAGTACTTC. Amino acid sequence: CASSLGLAASYEQYF.

V usage is TRBV27 and J usage is TRBJ2-2; perhaps TRBD1 as D (5 bases). The germline CDR1 and CDR2 sequences are MNHEY and SMNVEV (reference sequence). The CDR3 length is 13 residues. Trimming cost V 8 bases and J 1 base, with 8 bases left between them. The DNA of the CDR3 is TGTGCCAGCTGGCAGGGGAACACCGGGGAGCTGTTTTTT. It specifies CASWQGNTGELFF.

A few counts support this clone. V is TRBV10-2 and J is TRBJ2-4; TRBD1 matches 8 bases. The CDR3 has 14 residues. In germline, CDR1 is WSHSY, CDR2 SAAADI. V was clipped by 5 bases and J by 2 bases; unmatched bases: 2. The DNA for the CDR3 is TGCGCCAGCAGTACAGGGGGATCCAAAAACATTCAGTACTTC. This gives the protein CASSTGGSKNIQYF.

This chain connects TRBV19 to TRBJ2-1; D unclear. The germline CDR1 and CDR2 sequences are LNHDA and SQIVND (reference sequence). The V end lost 3 bases, the J end lost 7 bases, and 4 bases lay between the germline ends. This CDR3 has 11 amino acids. CDR3 in amino acids: CASSMANEQFF. For the CDR3, the DNA is TGTGCCAGTAGTATGGCTAATGAGCAGTTCTTC.

This clone has a single count. The chain employs TRBV4-1 and TRBJ2-5, with 8 bases identical to TRBD2. J was trimmed by 2 bases and V by 2 bases; bases with no gene match: 4. CDR1 MGHRA and CDR2 YSYEKL come from the germline V gene. The CDR3 is 15 residues long. The CDR3 nucleotides read TGCGCCAGCAGCCAATTGGGACTAGATCAAGAGACCCAGTACTTC. Translating gives CASSQLGLDQETQYF.

The chain employs TRBV23-1 and TRBJ1-4; 10 bases are shared with TRBD1. TRBV23-1 is an open reading frame whose function is uncertain. This CDR3 has 17 residues. The V gene end was trimmed by 2 bases and the J gene end by 7 bases; junction bases not matched to a gene: 10. This CDR3 is CASSQRSGQGVGEKLFF. In DNA form, the CDR3 reads TGCGCCAGCAGTCAAAGGTCCGGACAGGGGGTGGGTGAAAAACTGTTTTTT.

J is TRBJ2-1 and V is TRBV4-1; D may be TRBD1 (6 bases). This CDR3 comprises 18 residues. V lost 3 bases and J 6 bases, leaving 24 bases between the germline ends. Germline assignment: CDR1 MGHRA and CDR2 YSYEKL. CDR3 sequence reads: CASSQDIPGTISGNEQFF. Here the CDR3 DNA reads TGCGCCAGCAGCCAGGATATCCCCGGGACAATCTCGGGCAATGAGCAGTTCTTC.

The chain uses TRBV11-2 and TRBJ1-1; weak D call: TRBD1 (5 bases). CDR1 SGHAT and CDR2 FQNNGV come from the germline V gene. The CDR3 has 13 residues. The germline V and J ends were trimmed by 11 bases and 1 base, with 14 bases remaining between them. CDR3 DNA sequence: TGTGCCCCAAAGCGGGGCGGGAACACTGAAGCTTTCTTT. Amino acids: CAPKRGGNTEAFF.

The chain recombines TRBV5-7 with TRBJ2-2, with D possibly being TRBD2 (6 bases). TRBV5-7 is an ORF; its function is uncertain. V was trimmed by 0 bases and J by 0 bases, leaving 12 bases between them. The CDR3 spans 17 residues. The CDR3 DNA reads as TGTGCCAGCAGCTTGGAGGTAGGGAGGACGAACACCGGGGAGCTGTTTTTT. It specifies CASSLEVGRTNTGELFF.

This chain joins TRBV6-5 and TRBJ2-1; D unresolved. The germline V gene encodes CDR1 MNHEY and CDR2 SVGAGI. The length of the CDR3 is 14 residues. Trimming removed 5 bases at V and 2 bases at J, with 10 bases between. CDR3 DNA sequence: TGTGCCAGCAGTGTTCTGAGCGCCTACAATGAGCAGTTCTTC. It specifies CASSVLSAYNEQFF.

This clone has more than one count but fewer than ten. The genes are TRBV7-9 and TRBJ1-4; D is possibly TRBD1 (6 bases). The V end lost 5 bases, the J end lost 1 base, and 14 bases lay between the germline ends. Per the germline V gene, CDR1 is SEHNR and CDR2 is FQNEAQ (reference sequence). The CDR3 covers 16 residues. The CDR3 nucleotides are TGTGCCAGCAGCCAGATTACAGGGAGAACTAATGAAAAACTGTTTTTT. This sequence encodes CASSQITGRTNEKLFF.

This sequence joins TRBV9 and TRBJ2-1, with 13 nucleotides matching TRBD2. The CDR3 covers 19 residues. The trim removed 0 bases at V and 6 bases at J, leaving 12 bases unmatched. Germline assignment: CDR1 SGDLS and CDR2 YYNGEE. The CDR3 spells CASSVAVGRGLAGVNEQFF. CDR3 sequence (DNA): TGTGCCAGCAGCGTAGCTGTTGGGAGAGGACTAGCGGGGGTCAATGAGCAGTTCTTC.

The chain joins TRBV19 to TRBJ2-2, with TRBD1 as a possible D gene (5 bases). Trimming took off 5 bases at V and 5 bases at J, with 6 bases between the two ends. Germline CDR1 reads LNHDA; CDR2 reads SQIVND (reference sequence). The CDR3 has 12 amino acids. CDR3 DNA sequence: TGTGCCAGTAGTCAGGGAACCGGGGAGCTGTTTTTT. Amino acids: CASSQGTGELFF.

This rearrangement joins TRBV19 to TRBJ1-2, with D perhaps TRBD1 (5 bases). The CDR3 is 12 amino acids. Trimming removed 5 bases at V and 5 bases at J, with 9 bases between. CDR1 LNHDA and CDR2 SQIVND come from the germline V gene (reference sequence). CDR3 sequence: CASSYGHYGYTF. Here the CDR3 DNA reads TGTGCCAGTAGTTATGGACATTATGGCTACACCTTC.

The gene calls are TRBV11-3 and TRBJ1-3; D not resolved. The CDR3 covers 15 residues. Germline V CDR1 and CDR2: SGHNT, YENEEA. Trimming cost V 4 bases and J 0 bases, with 10 bases left between them. Here the CDR3 reads CASSWAESSGNTIYF. The CDR3 DNA sequence: TGTGCCAGCAGCTGGGCCGAGAGCTCTGGAAACACCATATATTTT.

This clone was seen just once. The chain has TRBV2 and TRBJ1-5; 8 bases line up with TRBD1. This CDR3 has 16 residues. Germline V gene data show CDR1 as SNHLY and CDR2 as FYNNEI. Trimming removed 8 bases from V and 7 bases from J; junction bases left unmatched: 16. The CDR3 DNA follows: TGTGCCAGCGGAGATAACCAGGGGGCCTTTAGACAGCCCCAGCATTTT. Translated, it gives CASGDNQGAFRQPQHF.

This clone has only one observation. The chain combines TRBV11-2 with TRBJ2-7; a possible D gene is TRBD1 (6 bases). Germline CDR1 reads SGHAT; CDR2 reads FQNNGV. The CDR3 totals 12 residues. Trimming removed 7 bases from V and 12 bases from J, with 19 bases in between. The CDR3 spells CASTPSRQAWYF. CDR3 in DNA: TGTGCCAGCACCCCATCCCGACAGGCTTGGTACTTC.

The rearrangement joins TRBV10-3 to TRBJ2-7; the match to TRBD2 covers 10 bases. Trimming took 2 bases from V and 1 from J; bases not matched to a gene: 8. CDR3 size: 17 residues. CDR1 is ENHRY and CDR2 is SYGVKD in the germline V gene. This CDR3 reads CAISELSSGSKSYEQYF. As DNA, the CDR3 is TGTGCCATCAGTGAGCTGTCTAGCGGGAGTAAATCCTACGAGCAGTACTTC.